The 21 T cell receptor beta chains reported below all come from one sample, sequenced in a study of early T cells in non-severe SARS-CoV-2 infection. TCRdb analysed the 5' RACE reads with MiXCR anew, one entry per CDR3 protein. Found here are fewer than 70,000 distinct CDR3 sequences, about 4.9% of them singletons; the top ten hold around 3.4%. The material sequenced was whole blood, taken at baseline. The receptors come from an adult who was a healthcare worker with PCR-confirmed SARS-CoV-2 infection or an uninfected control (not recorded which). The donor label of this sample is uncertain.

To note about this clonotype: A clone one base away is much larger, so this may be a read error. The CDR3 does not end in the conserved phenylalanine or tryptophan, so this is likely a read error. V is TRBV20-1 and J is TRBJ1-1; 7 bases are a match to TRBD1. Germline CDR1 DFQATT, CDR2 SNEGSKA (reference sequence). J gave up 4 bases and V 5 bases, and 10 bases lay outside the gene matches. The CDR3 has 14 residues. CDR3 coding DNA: TGCAGTGCTCCGGACAGGAAAGTCGGCACTGAAGCTTTCTAT. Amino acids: CSAPDRKVGTEAFY.

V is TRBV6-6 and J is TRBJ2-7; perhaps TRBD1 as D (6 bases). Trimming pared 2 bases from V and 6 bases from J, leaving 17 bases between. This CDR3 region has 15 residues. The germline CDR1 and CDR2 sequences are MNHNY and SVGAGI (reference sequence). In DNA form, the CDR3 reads TGTGCCAGCAGTTACGGGCAGGGGACGCCATTCGAGCAGTACTTC. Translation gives CASSYGQGTPFEQYF.

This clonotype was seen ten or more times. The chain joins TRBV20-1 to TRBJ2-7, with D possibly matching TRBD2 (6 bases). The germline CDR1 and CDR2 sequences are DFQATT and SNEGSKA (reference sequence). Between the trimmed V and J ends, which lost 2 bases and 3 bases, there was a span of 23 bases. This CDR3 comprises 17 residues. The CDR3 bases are TGCAGTGCTAGACTGCGGGCCCGGACTAAGGCCCACTACGAGCAGTACTTC. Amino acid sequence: CSARLRARTKAHYEQYF.

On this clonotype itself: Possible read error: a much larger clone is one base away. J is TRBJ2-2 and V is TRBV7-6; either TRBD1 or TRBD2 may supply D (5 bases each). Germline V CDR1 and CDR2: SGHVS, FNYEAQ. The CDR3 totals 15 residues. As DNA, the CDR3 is TGTGCCAGCAGCCTTAAAACTCCAGGGACCGGGGAGCGGTTTTTT. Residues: CASSLKTPGTGERFF.

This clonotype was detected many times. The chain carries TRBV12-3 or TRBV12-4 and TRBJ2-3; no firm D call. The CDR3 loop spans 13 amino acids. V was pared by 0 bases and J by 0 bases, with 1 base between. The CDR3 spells CASSLASTDTQYF. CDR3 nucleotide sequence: TGTGCCAGCAGTTTAGCGAGCACAGATACGCAGTATTTT.

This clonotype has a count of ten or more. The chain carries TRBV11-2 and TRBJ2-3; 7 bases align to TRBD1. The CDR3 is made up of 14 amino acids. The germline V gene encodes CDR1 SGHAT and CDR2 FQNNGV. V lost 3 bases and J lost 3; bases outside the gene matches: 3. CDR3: CASSFDRATDTQYF. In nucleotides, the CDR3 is TGTGCCAGCAGCTTCGACAGGGCTACAGATACGCAGTATTTT.

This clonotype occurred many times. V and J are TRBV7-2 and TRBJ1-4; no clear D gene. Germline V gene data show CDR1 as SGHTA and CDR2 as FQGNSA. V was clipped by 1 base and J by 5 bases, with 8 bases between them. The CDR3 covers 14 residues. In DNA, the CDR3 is TGTGCCAGCAGCTTAGACAGATACAATGAAAAACTGTTTTTT. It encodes CASSLDRYNEKLFF.

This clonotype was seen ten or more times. CDR3 bases: TGTGCCATCAGTATCAGCCCCGATAATGGCCACGAGCAGTACTTC. The encoded protein is CAISISPDNGHEQYF. The chain is built from TRBV10-3 and TRBJ2-7; D ambiguous. This CDR3 is built from 15 residues. CDR1 and CDR2 from the germline V gene are ENHRY and SYGVKD. With 5 bases removed from V and 5 bases from J, the gap between germline ends came to 19 bases.

CDR3 DNA: TGTGCCAGCACCGGACGTAGAGGAAAGAACTCGAACTACAATGAGCAGTTCTTC. It codes for CASTGRRGKNSNYNEQFF. The rearrangement joins TRBV12-3 or TRBV12-4 to TRBJ2-1, with no clear D. Between the trimmed V and J ends, which lost 7 bases and 3 bases, there was a span of 25 bases. The CDR3 runs to 18 residues.

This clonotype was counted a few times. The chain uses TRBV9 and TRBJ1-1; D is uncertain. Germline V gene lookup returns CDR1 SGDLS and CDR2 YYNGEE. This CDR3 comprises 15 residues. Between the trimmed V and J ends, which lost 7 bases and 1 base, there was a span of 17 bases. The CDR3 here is CASSLEGFPNTEAFF. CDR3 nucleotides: TGTGCCAGCTCCCTAGAGGGCTTTCCGAACACTGAAGCTTTCTTT.

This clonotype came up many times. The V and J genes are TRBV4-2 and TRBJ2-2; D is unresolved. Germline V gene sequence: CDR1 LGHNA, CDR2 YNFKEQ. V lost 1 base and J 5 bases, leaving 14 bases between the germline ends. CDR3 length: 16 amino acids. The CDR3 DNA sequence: TGTGCCAGCAGCCAAGGCCTAGGGTTGGTGACCGGGGAGCTGTTTTTT. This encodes CASSQGLGLVTGELFF.

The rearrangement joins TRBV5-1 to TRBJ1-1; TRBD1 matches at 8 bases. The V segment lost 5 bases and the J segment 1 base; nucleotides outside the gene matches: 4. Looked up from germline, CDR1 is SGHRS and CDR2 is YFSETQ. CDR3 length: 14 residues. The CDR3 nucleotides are TGCGCCAGCAGATTGACAGGGGAGAACACTGAAGCTTTCTTT. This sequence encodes CASRLTGENTEAFF.

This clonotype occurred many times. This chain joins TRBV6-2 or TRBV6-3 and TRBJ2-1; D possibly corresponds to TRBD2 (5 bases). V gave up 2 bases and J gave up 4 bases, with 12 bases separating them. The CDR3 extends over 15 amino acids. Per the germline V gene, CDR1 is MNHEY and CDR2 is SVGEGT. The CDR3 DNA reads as TGTGCCAGCAGTTACGGCTGGTTAGCGTACAATGAGCAGTTCTTC. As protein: CASSYGWLAYNEQFF.

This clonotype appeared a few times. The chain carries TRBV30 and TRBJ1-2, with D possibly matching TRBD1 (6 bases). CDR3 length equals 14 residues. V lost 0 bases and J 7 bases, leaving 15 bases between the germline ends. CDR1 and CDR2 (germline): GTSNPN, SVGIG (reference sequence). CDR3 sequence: CAWSVLRGAVGYTF. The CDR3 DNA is TGTGCCTGGAGTGTTCTCCGGGGGGCAGTTGGCTACACCTTC.

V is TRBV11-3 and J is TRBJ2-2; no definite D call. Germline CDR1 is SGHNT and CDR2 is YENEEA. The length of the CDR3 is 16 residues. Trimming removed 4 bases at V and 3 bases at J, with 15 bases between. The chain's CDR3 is CASSSKEWLDTGELFF. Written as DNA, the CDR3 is TGTGCCAGCAGCTCAAAAGAGTGGCTAGACACCGGGGAGCTGTTTTTT. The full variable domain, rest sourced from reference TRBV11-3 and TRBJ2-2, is EAGVVQSPRYKIIEKKQPVAFWCNPISGHNTLYWYLQNLGQGPELLIRYENEEAVDDSQLPKDRFSAERLKGVDSTLKIQPAELGDSAVYLCASSSKEWLDTGELFFGEGSRLTVL.

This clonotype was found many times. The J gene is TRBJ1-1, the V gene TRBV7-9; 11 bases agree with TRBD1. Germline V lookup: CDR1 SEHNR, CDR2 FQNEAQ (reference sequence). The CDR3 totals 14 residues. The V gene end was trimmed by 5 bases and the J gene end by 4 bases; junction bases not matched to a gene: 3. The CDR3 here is CASSAGTGGTEAFF. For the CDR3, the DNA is TGTGCCAGCAGCGCTGGGACAGGGGGCACTGAAGCTTTCTTT.

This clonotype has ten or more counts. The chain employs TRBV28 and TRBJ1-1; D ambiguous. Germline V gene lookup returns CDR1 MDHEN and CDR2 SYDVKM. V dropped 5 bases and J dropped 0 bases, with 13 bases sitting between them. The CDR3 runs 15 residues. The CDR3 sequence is CASSIPQIMNTEAFF. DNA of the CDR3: TGTGCCAGCAGTATACCACAGATAATGAACACTGAAGCTTTCTTT. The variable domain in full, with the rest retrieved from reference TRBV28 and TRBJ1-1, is DVKVTQSSRYLVKRTGEKVFLECVQDMDHENMFWYRQDPGLGLRLIYFSYDVKMKEKGDIPEGYSVSREKKERFSLILESASTNQTSMYLCASSIPQIMNTEAFFGQGTRLTVV.

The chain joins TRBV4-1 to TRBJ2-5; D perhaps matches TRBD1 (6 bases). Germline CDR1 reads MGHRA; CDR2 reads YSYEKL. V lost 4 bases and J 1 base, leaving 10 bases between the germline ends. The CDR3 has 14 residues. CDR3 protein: CASSLSDSQETQYF. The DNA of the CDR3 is TGCGCCAGCAGCCTATCGGACAGCCAAGAGACCCAGTACTTC.

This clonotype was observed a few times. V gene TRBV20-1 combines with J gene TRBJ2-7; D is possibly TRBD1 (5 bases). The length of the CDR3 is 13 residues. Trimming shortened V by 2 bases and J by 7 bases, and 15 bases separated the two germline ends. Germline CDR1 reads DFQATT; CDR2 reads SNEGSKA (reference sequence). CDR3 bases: TGCAGTGCTAGAAAGCCAGGGCGATCGGAGCAGTACTTC. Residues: CSARKPGRSEQYF.

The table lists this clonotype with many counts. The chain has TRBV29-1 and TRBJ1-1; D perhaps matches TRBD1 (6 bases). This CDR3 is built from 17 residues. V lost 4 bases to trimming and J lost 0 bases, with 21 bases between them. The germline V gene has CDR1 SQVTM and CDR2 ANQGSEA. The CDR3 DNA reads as TGCAGCGTTGGGGGCCAATCCACAGGGAGGGTGAACACTGAAGCTTTCTTT. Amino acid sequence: CSVGGQSTGRVNTEAFF.

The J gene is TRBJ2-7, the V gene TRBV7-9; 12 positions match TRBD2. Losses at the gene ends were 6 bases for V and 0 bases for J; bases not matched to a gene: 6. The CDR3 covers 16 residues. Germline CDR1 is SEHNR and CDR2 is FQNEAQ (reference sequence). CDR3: CASSRTSGAISYEQYF. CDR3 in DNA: TGTGCCAGCAGTCGGACTAGCGGGGCTATCTCCTACGAGCAGTACTTC.